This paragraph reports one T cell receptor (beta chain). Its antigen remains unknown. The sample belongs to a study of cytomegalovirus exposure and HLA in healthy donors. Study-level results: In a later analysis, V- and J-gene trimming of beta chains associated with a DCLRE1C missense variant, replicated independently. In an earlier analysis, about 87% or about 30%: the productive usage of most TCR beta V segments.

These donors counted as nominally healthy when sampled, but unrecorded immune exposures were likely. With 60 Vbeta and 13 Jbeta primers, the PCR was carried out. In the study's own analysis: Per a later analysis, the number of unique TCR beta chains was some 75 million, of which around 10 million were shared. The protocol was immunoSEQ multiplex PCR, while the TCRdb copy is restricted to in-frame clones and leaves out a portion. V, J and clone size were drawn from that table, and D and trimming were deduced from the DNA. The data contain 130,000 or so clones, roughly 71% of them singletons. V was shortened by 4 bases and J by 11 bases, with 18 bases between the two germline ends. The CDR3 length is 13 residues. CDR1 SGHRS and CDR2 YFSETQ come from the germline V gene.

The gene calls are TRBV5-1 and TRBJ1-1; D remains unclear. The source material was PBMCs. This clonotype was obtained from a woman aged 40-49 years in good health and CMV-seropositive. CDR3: CASSTPPVEVAFF. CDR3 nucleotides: TGCGCCAGCAGCACCCCCCCGGTTGAGGTCGCTTTCTTT.